This T cell receptor beta chain was identified in a study of regulatory T cells in long-lasting Graves disease. This clonotype came up many times. The CDR3 has 14 residues. Germline V gives CDR1 MNHEY, CDR2 SMNVEV (reference sequence). The V end lost 2 bases, the J end lost 7 bases, and 15 bases lay between the germline ends. Time point in this sample: persistent/refractory GD, antithyroid drugs over 5 years with positive TRAb. Extracted PBMC RNA gave rise to the TCR library. Arm-PCR of CDR3 regions with iRepertoire HTBI primers generated TCR beta libraries. TCRdb recomputed calls from the multiplex PCR reads with MiXCR, one row per CDR3 protein. The table lists approximately 400,000 distinct CDR3 sequences, about a quarter of them singletons, with about 26% in the top ten.

Sequenced here: peripheral blood mononuclear cells (PBMCs), sampled when the disease was refractory, from a patient treated with antithyroid drugs. The TCR originated in a female donor with Graves disease. V is TRBV27 and J is TRBJ2-7; D gene unclear. The CDR3 coding sequence is TGTGCCAGCAGTTTACCTCCCACGTCATGGGAGCAGTACTTC. It translates to CASSLPPTSWEQYF.